This TCR beta chain was identified during a study of CXCR3-negative and CXCR3-positive naive CD8 T cells. General study points: CXCR3-positive naive cells carried more hydrophobic TRB CDR3s than CXCR3-negative ones.

In the case of this clonotype: As yet, its antigen is unknown.

Germline loops: CDR1 SGHAT, CDR2 FQNNGV. This CDR3 has 17 amino acids. TRB cDNA libraries were made by UMI-labeled 5' RACE. Reprocessing the 5' RACE reads, TCRdb reports a single entry for every CDR3 protein and omits DNA. This repertoire includes a few thousand distinct CDR3 sequences. This clonotype was obtained from a human donor in good health. Some clones in this sample may be carry-over from other donors' samples. The chain employs TRBV11-2 and TRBJ2-2; absent DNA, TCRdb's TRBD1 call cannot be checked. Sequencing was carried out using naive CXCR3+ CD8+ T cells from blood. Sample subset: CD45RO-CCR7+CD27+CD95- naive CD8+ T cells expressing CXCR3 (TNR3+). CDR3 in amino acids: CASPVVAGGLNTGELFF.